This T cell receptor (beta chain) was captured by sequencing in a study of blood T cell repertoires in COVID-19. Study background: Donors in the United States, Italy and Spain gave samples during acute or convalescent COVID-19. PBMCs, B-cell-depleted T cells, or T cells were the source of the cDNA or gDNA that made up the material.

In the original analysis: Estimation of nucleated cell counts was performed using reference gene primer amplification. The repertoire was sequenced with immunoSEQ multiplex PCR; TCRdb's copy has only in-frame clones and lacks some. D and trimming were read from the DNA, whereas the V and J calls and clone size are those reported in that table. The table records 150,000 to 200,000 clones, about 79% of them present only once. The CDR3 covers 20 residues. Germline CDR1 is LNHDA and CDR2 is SQIVND (reference sequence). V trimming: 5 bases; J trimming: 2 bases; junction bases outside the gene matches: 16.

This clonotype was obtained from a woman between 65 and 79 years old with acute or convalescent COVID-19. The sequenced material came from peripheral blood. The gene calls are TRBV19 and TRBJ2-7, with 15 bases that match TRBD2. The CDR3 sequence is CASSAVPLGLAGGGTYEQYF. The CDR3, as DNA: TGTGCCAGTAGTGCCGTTCCACTGGGACTAGCGGGAGGTGGGACCTACGAGCAGTACTTC.